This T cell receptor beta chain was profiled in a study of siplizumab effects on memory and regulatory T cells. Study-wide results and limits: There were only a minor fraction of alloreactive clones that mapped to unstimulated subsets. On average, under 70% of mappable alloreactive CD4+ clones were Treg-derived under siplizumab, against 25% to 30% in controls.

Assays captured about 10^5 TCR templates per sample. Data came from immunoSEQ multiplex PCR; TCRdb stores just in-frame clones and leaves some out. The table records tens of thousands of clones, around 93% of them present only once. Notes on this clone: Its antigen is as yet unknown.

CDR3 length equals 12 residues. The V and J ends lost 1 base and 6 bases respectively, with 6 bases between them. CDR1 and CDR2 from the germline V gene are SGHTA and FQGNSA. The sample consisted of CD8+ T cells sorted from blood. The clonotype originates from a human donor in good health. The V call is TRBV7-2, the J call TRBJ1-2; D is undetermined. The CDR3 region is CASSLDPNGYTF. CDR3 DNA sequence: TGTGCCAGCAGCTTAGACCCCAATGGCTACACCTTC.